The clone carrying this TCR beta chain has a handful of counts. The antigen remains undetermined. Germline CDR1 is SEHNR and CDR2 is FQNEAQ (reference sequence). The CDR3 runs to 15 residues. The ends were cut back, 2 bases at V and 7 bases at J, with 12 bases in the middle. TCRdb reprocessed the RT-PCR reads via MiXCR and lists one record per CDR3 protein. In the table there are a few hundred thousand distinct CDR3 sequences, roughly 12% of which are singletons. This specimen belongs to a study of response to subunit inactivated influenza vaccine. Study conclusions and caveats: Only a handful of new T cells, the authors suggested, are recruited with each seasonal influenza vaccination.

This same sample was also part of a study on T cells expressing NK-cell markers. Turning to that study: Synthesis of TCR beta cDNA relied on 5'RACE template switching carrying UMIs. These same clonotypes (in several donors) also led the CD3+CD56-NKG2C+ fraction.

The source of this sequence is a man between 45 and 60 years old who received an inactivated influenza vaccine. This chain connects TRBV7-9 to TRBJ1-6; D unresolved. Material: PBMCs from blood, obtained on the day of vaccination. The CDR3 DNA follows: TGTGCCAGCAGCTTATTCGGTCGGTCAAATTCACCCCTCCACTTT. Translation: CASSLFGRSNSPLHF.